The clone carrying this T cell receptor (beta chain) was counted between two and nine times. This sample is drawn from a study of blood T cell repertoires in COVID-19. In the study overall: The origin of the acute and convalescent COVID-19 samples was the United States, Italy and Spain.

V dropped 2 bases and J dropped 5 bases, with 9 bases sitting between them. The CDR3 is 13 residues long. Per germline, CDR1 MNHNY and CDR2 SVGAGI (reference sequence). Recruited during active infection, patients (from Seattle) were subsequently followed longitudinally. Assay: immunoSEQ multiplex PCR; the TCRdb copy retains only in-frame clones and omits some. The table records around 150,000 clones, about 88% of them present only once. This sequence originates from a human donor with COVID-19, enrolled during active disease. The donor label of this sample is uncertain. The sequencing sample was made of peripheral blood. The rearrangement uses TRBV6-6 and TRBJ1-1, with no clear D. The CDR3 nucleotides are TGTGCCAGCAGTTACCAGACGGGTACTGAAGCTTTCTTT. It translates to CASSYQTGTEAFF.